The 27 T cell receptor beta chains below all came from one sample that was sequenced in a study of CD8 T cells in ankylosing spondylitis. In TCRdb, the 5' RACE reads were re-called with MiXCR into one record per CDR3 protein. This table holds 30,000 to 40,000 distinct CDR3 sequences, 10% to 13% found once. The sample comprised blood, either unsorted or a sorted T cell fraction (not recorded which). The receptor set was obtained from a male donor with ankylosing spondylitis or in good health (not recorded which).

This clonotype was observed at least ten times. The chain combines TRBV5-1 with TRBJ1-1; 8 bases are a match to TRBD1. Trimming cost V 5 bases and J 3 bases; bases outside gene matches: 3. This CDR3 region has 13 residues. Per the germline V gene, CDR1 is SGHRS and CDR2 is YFSETQ. CDR3 bases: TGCGCCAGCAGGGACAGGGCAGACACTGAAGCTTTCTTT. This gives the protein CASRDRADTEAFF.

The table lists this clonotype with many counts. The chain employs TRBV9 and TRBJ2-3, with 9 bases fitting TRBD1. The germline V gene encodes CDR1 SGDLS and CDR2 YYNGEE. This CDR3 spans 15 amino acids. The V gene end was trimmed by 3 bases and the J gene end by 5 bases; junction bases not matched to a gene: 7. CDR3 loop: CASSGGRQGGDTQYF. In DNA form, the CDR3 reads TGTGCCAGCAGCGGAGGGAGACAGGGGGGAGATACGCAGTATTTT.

At least ten counts were recorded for this clonotype. The genes are TRBV15 and TRBJ2-5; D possibly uses TRBD1 or TRBD2 (5 bases each). Trimming removed 0 bases at V and 3 bases at J, with 14 bases between. Germline assignment: CDR1 LNHNV and CDR2 YYDKDF (reference sequence). The CDR3 totals 16 residues. Written as DNA, the CDR3 is TGTGCCACCAGCAGAGATCTGGGGGTAGAAGAAGAGACCCAGTACTTC. Protein: CATSRDLGVEEETQYF.

At least ten counts were recorded for this clonotype. The chain employs TRBV9 and TRBJ2-6; D not certain. V was cut by 6 bases and J by 2 bases, with 6 bases left in between. Germline CDR1 is SGDLS and CDR2 is YYNGEE. The CDR3 consists of 13 residues. This CDR3 reads CASKGTGANVLTF. The CDR3 bases are TGTGCCAGCAAAGGGACTGGGGCCAACGTCCTGACTTTC.

The table lists this clonotype with many counts. The V gene is TRBV5-4, the J gene TRBJ1-2; D uncertain. The germline CDR1 and CDR2 sequences are SGHNT and YYREEE (reference sequence). This CDR3 has 15 amino acids. V was pared by 0 bases and J by 2 bases, with 11 bases between. CDR3 protein: CASSLGAGSNYGYTF. The DNA for the CDR3 is TGTGCCAGCAGCTTGGGGGCGGGGTCCAACTATGGCTACACCTTC.

This clonotype was seen at least ten times. The chain couples TRBV3-1 to TRBJ1-1, with unresolved D. The CDR3 extends over 16 amino acids. The V end was cut by 4 bases, the J end by 0 bases, with 15 bases between. Germline CDR1 is LGHDT and CDR2 is YNNKEL (reference sequence). Here the CDR3 reads CASSPQRRGMNTEAFF. CDR3 DNA sequence: TGTGCCAGCAGCCCACAACGCCGGGGAATGAACACTGAAGCTTTCTTT. The whole variable domain, filled in from reference TRBV3-1 and TRBJ1-1, reads DTAVSQTPKYLVTQMGNDKSIKCEQNLGHDTMYWYKQDSKKFLKIMFSYNNKELIINETVPNRFSPKSPDKAHLNLHINSLELGDSAVYFCASSPQRRGMNTEAFFGQGTRLTVV.

This clonotype was counted many times. This sequence joins TRBV2 and TRBJ2-1; 8 bases map to TRBD2. CDR1 and CDR2 from the germline V gene are SNHLY and FYNNEI. With 8 bases clipped from V and 0 bases from J, the junction kept 12 bases outside the gene matches. The CDR3 sequence is 17 residues long. The CDR3 is CASLLPGLASSYNEQFF. CDR3 nucleotide sequence: TGTGCCAGCCTATTACCAGGACTAGCAAGCTCCTACAATGAGCAGTTCTTC.

This clonotype has a count of ten or more. V gene TRBV27 combines with J gene TRBJ2-1, with 9 bases identical to TRBD2. Germline assignment: CDR1 MNHEY and CDR2 SMNVEV (reference sequence). The CDR3 runs to 15 residues. The V segment lost 0 bases and the J segment 10 bases; nucleotides outside the gene matches: 7. CDR3 region: CASSLSASGDWEQFF. CDR3 DNA: TGTGCCAGCAGTTTATCGGCTAGCGGGGATTGGGAGCAGTTCTTC.

This clonotype has ten or more counts. The V and J genes are TRBV29-1 and TRBJ1-2; a weak D match, TRBD1 (5 bases). V gave up 3 bases and J gave up 4 bases, with 9 bases separating them. The CDR3 extends over 12 amino acids. Per the germline V gene, CDR1 is SQVTM and CDR2 is ANQGSEA. The CDR3 region has the DNA TGCAGCGTTGAGCAGGGTGGCTATGGCTACACCTTC. It is translated as CSVEQGGYGYTF.

By sample fraction, this clonotype is medium-sized. The chain uses TRBV12-3 or TRBV12-4 and TRBJ2-5; 11 nucleotides align to TRBD2. With V trimmed by 7 bases and J by 5 bases, 15 bases remained unmatched. The CDR3 consists of 17 residues. The CDR3 DNA reads TGTGCCAGCAACTCGGGACTAGCGGAATCGAATCAGGAGACCCAGTACTTC. Translated, it gives CASNSGLAESNQETQYF.

This clonotype was recorded at least ten times. J is TRBJ2-1 and V is TRBV7-9; D is tentatively TRBD1 or TRBD2 (5 bases each). The CDR3 has 15 residues. Germline V gene data show CDR1 as SEHNR and CDR2 as FQNEAQ (reference sequence). Between the trimmed V and J ends, which lost 5 bases and 2 bases, there was a span of 13 bases. This CDR3 reads CASSPGPTPYNEQFF. CDR3 nucleotide sequence: TGTGCCAGCAGCCCGGGGCCCACGCCCTACAATGAGCAGTTCTTC.

At least ten counts were recorded for this clonotype. The gene calls are TRBV29-1 and TRBJ2-3, with 12 bases identical to TRBD2. Germline V gene data show CDR1 as SQVTM and CDR2 as ANQGSEA. The V and J ends lost 5 bases and 5 bases, in that order; junction bases with no gene match: 8. The CDR3 contains 15 residues. The chain's CDR3 is CSVPTSGRLLDTQYF. In nucleotides, the CDR3 is TGCAGCGTTCCTACTAGCGGGAGGCTATTAGATACGCAGTATTTT.

This clonotype was picked up many times. The V call is TRBV7-3, the J call TRBJ2-7, with TRBD1 matching over 7 bases. The V gene end was trimmed by 4 bases and the J gene end by 3 bases; junction bases not matched to a gene: 9. The germline gives CDR1 SGHTA, CDR2 FQGTGA. The CDR3 loop spans 15 amino acids. Written as DNA, the CDR3 is TGTGCCAGCAGCTCAACCCGGGACAGAGGCTACGAGCAGTACTTC. Its protein product is CASSSTRDRGYEQYF.

This clonotype was observed many times. The rearrangement uses TRBV6-5 and TRBJ1-2, with 9 nucleotides matching TRBD1. The CDR3 sequence is 16 residues long. The V gene's germline CDR1 is MNHEY and CDR2 SVGAGI. J lost 7 bases, V lost 0 bases, and 9 bases had no gene match. The CDR3: CASSYSGTGSVSGYTF. The CDR3 nucleotides are TGTGCCAGCAGTTACTCCGGGACAGGGAGCGTTAGTGGCTACACCTTC.

The V gene is TRBV5-1, the J gene TRBJ2-5, with 13 positions matching TRBD2. The CDR3 extends over 17 amino acids. V shed 2 bases and J 3 bases; nucleotides not matched to a gene: 7. The V gene's germline CDR1 is SGHRS and CDR2 YFSETQ. Here the CDR3 reads CASSLIEGLAGEETQYF. Written as DNA, the CDR3 is TGCGCCAGCAGCTTAATAGAAGGACTAGCGGGAGAAGAGACCCAGTACTTC.

This clonotype was observed many times. The chain has TRBV12-3 or TRBV12-4 and TRBJ2-2; possible D gene TRBD2, 6 bases. The CDR3 totals 13 residues. Trimming shortened V by 2 bases and J by 6 bases, and 7 bases separated the two germline ends. The CDR3 sequence is CASSLWEAGELFF. The CDR3 DNA sequence: TGTGCCAGCAGTTTATGGGAGGCCGGGGAGCTGTTTTTT.

In this sample, this clonotype turned up many times. CDR3 loop: CSVEGMAHGAFF. The CDR3 nucleotides are TGCAGCGTTGAAGGCATGGCGCACGGGGCTTTCTTT. V is TRBV29-1 and J is TRBJ1-1, with D unclear. This CDR3 region has 12 residues. Trimming left V 1 base short and J 11 bases short, with 14 bases between. Germline assignment: CDR1 SQVTM and CDR2 ANQGSEA.

This clonotype was counted many times. This sequence joins TRBV5-1 and TRBJ2-5; 9 positions match TRBD2. The V and J ends lost 0 bases and 3 bases, in that order; junction bases with no gene match: 12. The CDR3 is 18 residues long. CDR1 SGHRS and CDR2 YFSETQ come from the germline V gene. In nucleotides, the CDR3 is TGCGCCAGCAGCTTGGTAGGTAGCGGGAGACCTACTGAAGAGACCCAGTACTTC. Encoded protein: CASSLVGSGRPTEETQYF.

The V and J genes are TRBV10-3 and TRBJ2-5, with unresolved D. This CDR3 has 14 residues. Germline loops: CDR1 ENHRY, CDR2 SYGVKD. V was clipped by 6 bases and J by 2 bases, with 13 bases between them. DNA of the CDR3: TGTGCCATCAGCGAGAGCAAGATACAAGAGACCCAGTACTTC. It codes for CAISESKIQETQYF.

J is TRBJ2-5 and V is TRBV7-9; tentative D call: TRBD2 (5 bases). V lost 4 bases and J 2 bases, leaving 11 bases between the germline ends. The CDR3 is 14 residues long. From germline, CDR1 is SEHNR and CDR2 FQNEAQ (reference sequence). CDR3 loop: CASSSGLPQETQYF. The CDR3 DNA reads TGTGCCAGCAGCTCTGGACTGCCTCAAGAGACCCAGTACTTC.

This clonotype was counted at least ten times. This rearrangement joins TRBV27 to TRBJ2-5, with 7 bases matching TRBD2. This CDR3 has 16 amino acids. CDR1 MNHEY and CDR2 SMNVEV come from the germline V gene (reference sequence). V shed 10 bases, J shed 1 base, and the junction held 15 bases outside the gene matches. The CDR3 nucleotides are TGTGCCACCAGGCGAATATCCAGGACTAGCCAAGAGACCCAGTACTTC. It specifies CATRRISRTSQETQYF.

This clonotype has a count of ten or more. The chain has TRBV5-1 and TRBJ2-3, with a possible D match to TRBD2 (5 bases). Germline loops: CDR1 SGHRS, CDR2 YFSETQ. Trimming stripped 0 bases from V and 0 bases from J, with 11 bases between. There are 16 residues in the CDR3. The CDR3 nucleotides are TGCGCCAGCAGCTTGGTGTTCCGGGAAAGCACAGATACGCAGTATTTT. It codes for CASSLVFRESTDTQYF.

At least ten counts were recorded for this clonotype. The chain is built from TRBV6-1 and TRBJ2-7; 9 bases agree with TRBD2. Germline values: CDR1 MNHNS, CDR2 SASEGT. The CDR3 consists of 14 residues. J lost 3 bases, V lost 7 bases, and 7 bases had no gene match. CDR3 region: CASTMGLAYYEQYF. The CDR3 DNA sequence: TGTGCCAGCACCATGGGACTAGCTTACTACGAGCAGTACTTC.

This clonotype showed up many times. The chain combines TRBV20-1 with TRBJ2-7; a weak D match, TRBD2 (5 bases). Trimming shortened V by 5 bases and J by 1 base, and 18 bases separated the two germline ends. This CDR3 has 15 amino acids. Germline V gene lookup returns CDR1 DFQATT and CDR2 SNEGSKA (reference sequence). CDR3 sequence: CSAETLDGGSYEQYF. The CDR3 DNA is TGCAGTGCTGAAACCCTTGACGGAGGTTCCTACGAGCAGTACTTC.

This clonotype qualifies as medium-sized (0.01 to 0.1%). The V gene is TRBV10-3, the J gene TRBJ2-2, with TRBD2 matching over 7 bases. This CDR3 contains 19 residues. V shed 4 bases, J shed 3 bases, and the junction held 17 bases outside the gene matches. The germline CDR1 and CDR2 sequences are ENHRY and SYGVKD. The CDR3 region is CAISVQGGRKRRDTGELFF. CDR3 coding DNA: TGTGCCATCAGTGTGCAGGGAGGGAGGAAGCGTCGGGACACCGGGGAGCTGTTTTTT.

This clonotype was found many times. The rearrangement joins TRBV19 to TRBJ2-1; D possibly corresponds to TRBD1 (5 bases). The CDR3 has 13 residues. The germline gives CDR1 LNHDA, CDR2 SQIVND (reference sequence). Trimming removed 5 bases from V and 10 bases from J, with 15 bases in between. This CDR3 is CASSPRWGDEQFF. Written as DNA, the CDR3 is TGTGCCAGTAGTCCTCGTTGGGGCGACGAGCAGTTCTTC.

This clonotype was recorded at least ten times. CDR3 nucleotides: TGCGCCAGCAGCTTGGGGCCGCAGAGTTTTGGTGAAGCTTTCTTT. This gives the protein CASSLGPQSFGEAFF. The chain uses TRBV5-1 and TRBJ1-1, with D hard to call. The CDR3 runs to 15 residues. V was pared by 0 bases and J by 7 bases, with 16 bases between. Germline V gene lookup returns CDR1 SGHRS and CDR2 YFSETQ.